A selection of T cell receptor beta chains follows, all from one sample in a study of T-cell reconstitution after alpha-beta-depleted transplantation in children. TCRdb used MiXCR to reprocess the PCR reads, holding one entry per CDR3 protein. The table records 250,000 to 350,000 distinct CDR3 sequences, approximately 20% of them present only once. The input for sequencing was PBMCs, mostly from graft donor cells, taken 180 days after TCRalphabeta/CD19-depleted stem cell transplant. The receptors shown here come from a male patient younger than 18 who had a stem cell transplant for acute lymphoblastic leukemia, so the T cells may come from the graft donor. Both conserved end residues are part of each CDR3. A D gene is named only where the DNA matches it firmly. Clone size appears in some rows only: once, few, many, or a class for an expanded clone.

d_call clone_size j_call v_call cdr3_nt cdr3_aa
- - TRBJ2-7 TRBV10-3 TGTGCCATCAGTGAGTTGGACTACGAGCAGTACTTC CAISELDYEQYF
- few TRBJ2-7 TRBV5-1 TGCGCCAGCAGCTTGCCGCGTAAAAGCTCCTACGAGCAGTACTTC CASSLPRKSSYEQYF
TRBD2 few TRBJ2-1 TRBV5-1 TGCGCCAGCAGCTTTCTAGCGGGAGGTCACAATGAGCAGTTCTTC CASSFLAGGHNEQFF
- few TRBJ2-3 TRBV20-1 TGCAGTGCTCAGGGGGGGCCCGATACGCAGTATTTT CSAQGGPDTQYF
TRBD2 few TRBJ2-7 TRBV5-4 TGTGCCAGCAGCTTGGAAGGGACTAGCGGGAGGGTTAAGTACTTC CASSLEGTSGRVKYF
TRBD1 few TRBJ1-2 TRBV15 TGTGCCACCAGCAATAAGAGGCTACCGGGACAGGGAAGCGGCTACACCTTC CATSNKRLPGQGSGYTF
TRBD2 - TRBJ2-3 TRBV18 TGTGCCAGCTCCCGGCGACTAGCGGGAGTGAAAGATACGCAGTATTTT CASSRRLAGVKDTQYF
- - TRBJ2-7 TRBV7-3 TGTGCCAGCAGCCCTCTAATGGGAGAGTGTACGTACAAGCAGTACTTC CASSPLMGECTYKQYF
TRBD2 - TRBJ2-3 TRBV9 TGTGCCAGCAGCGTTGCAATCCTAGCGGGACTGTTCTACCCCAGCACAGATACGCAGTATTTT CASSVAILAGLFYPSTDTQYF
TRBD2 few TRBJ2-1 TRBV5-5 TGTGCCAGCACCAGAATCCGGGGACTAGCGGGAGATCATGAGCAGTTCTTC CASTRIRGLAGDHEQFF
TRBD1 few TRBJ1-6 TRBV12-3/TRBV12-4 TGTGCCAGCAGTACCAATACAGGGGTGTCACCCCTCCACTTT CASSTNTGVSPLHF
TRBD1 - TRBJ2-7 TRBV20-1 TGCAGTGCTAGGGGGACAGGTACCTACGAGCAGTACTTC CSARGTGTYEQYF
- - TRBJ2-5 TRBV5-6 TGTGCCAGCAGCAGGGGCAGGAACCAAGAGACCCAGTACTTC CASSRGRNQETQYF
TRBD1 - TRBJ1-3 TRBV29-1 TGCAGCGTTTCCACGACATGGGACAGGGGGCATGGAAACACCATATATTTT CSVSTTWDRGHGNTIYF
TRBD2 - TRBJ2-5 TRBV6-2/TRBV6-3 TGTGCCAGCATTCCCGGGGGACTAGCGGGACCTTATGAGATCCAGTACTTC CASIPGGLAGPYEIQYF
TRBD1 - TRBJ1-5 TRBV20-1 TGCAGTGCTCTTCGGACAGGGGAGGCATATAGCAATCAGCCCCAGCATTTT CSALRTGEAYSNQPQHF
TRBD2 few TRBJ2-7 TRBV27 TGTGCCAGCAGTCCCCAGACTAGCGAGTCCTACGAGCAGTACTTC CASSPQTSESYEQYF
TRBD2 - TRBJ2-7 TRBV12-3/TRBV12-4 TGTGCCAGCAGGGGACTAGCGGGAAAGACCTACGAGCAGTACTTC CASRGLAGKTYEQYF
- few TRBJ1-1 TRBV7-5 - CISVSEAERTGGAPDTEAFF
- few TRBJ2-1 TRBV20-1 TGCAGTGCTTCTCTTAAGCCCACAATTGCCTACAATGAGCAGTTCTTC CSASLKPTIAYNEQFF
- - TRBJ2-4 TRBV21-1 TGTGCCAGCAGCAAAGTTGGGAGGACTCTTGACAAAAACATTCAGTACTTC CASSKVGRTLDKNIQYF
TRBD1 - TRBJ2-5 TRBV6-5 TGTGCCAGCAGTTTCGGATGGGGACAGGGTGGGGAGACCCAGTACTTC CASSFGWGQGGETQYF
- few TRBJ2-1 TRBV27 TGTGCCAGCAGTTCCGCCCGGAATGAGCAGTTCTTC CASSSARNEQFF
- few TRBJ2-7 TRBV27 TGTGCCACTACGGACGGATACGAGCAGTACTTC CATTDGYEQYF
TRBD2 - TRBJ2-3 TRBV5-1 TGCGCCAGCAGGGAGTCGCGACTAGCGGCTACAGATACGCAGTATTTT CASRESRLAATDTQYF
TRBD2 - TRBJ2-1 TRBV5-1 TGCGCCAGCAGCCAGAATTTCCCGACCATGACTAGCGGGAGTGTCGGCAATGAGCAGTTCTTC CASSQNFPTMTSGSVGNEQFF
- - TRBJ1-1 TRBV3-1 TGTGCCAGCACCAGGGTGTTGGGCACTGAAGCTTTCTTT CASTRVLGTEAFF
- - TRBJ2-1 TRBV7-3 TGTGCCAGCAGCTTACCGGGAGTACTCTACAATGAGCAGTTCTTC CASSLPGVLYNEQFF
TRBD2 - TRBJ2-1 TRBV12-3/TRBV12-4 TGTGCCAGCAGTTTAGCGTCCCTAGGAGCTAGCGGGGAGGACGGCTCCTACAATGAGCAGTTCTTC CASSLASLGASGEDGSYNEQFF
- - TRBJ2-3 TRBV3-1 TGTGCCAGCAGCCAGTTTGTTGGTACGCAGTATTTT CASSQFVGTQYF
- - TRBJ2-7 TRBV27 TGTGCCAGCAGCTCCGGGACCCCCTACGAGCAGTACTTC CASSSGTPYEQYF
TRBD1 few TRBJ1-4 TRBV10-3 TGTGCCATCAGTGACCTTTCCGGGACAGGTCACGAAAAACTGTTTTTT CAISDLSGTGHEKLFF
- - TRBJ2-2 TRBV28 TGTGCCAGCAGTTTTCGGGTTACCGGGGAGCTGTTTTTT CASSFRVTGELFF
- - TRBJ2-3 TRBV15 TGTGCCACCAGCAGAGATCGAGGTGGACAGTCTACGCAGTATTTT CATSRDRGGQSTQYF
TRBD2 - TRBJ2-7 TRBV7-3 TGTGCCAGCAGCTTAAGGGGGAGGGTGGCCTACGAGCAGTACTTC CASSLRGRVAYEQYF